This entry describes one T cell receptor beta chain. V gave up 8 bases and J gave up 8 bases, with 16 bases separating them. CDR1 SGHTA and CDR2 FQGNSA come from the germline V gene. This CDR3 region has 13 residues. Using immunoSEQ multiplex PCR, the repertoire was profiled, and TCRdb retains in-frame clones only, with some absent. The sample lists 100,000 or so clones, 94% occurring once. These data originate in a study of T cell changes during pregnancy in multiple sclerosis. The receptor comes from a female donor with multiple sclerosis, enrolled in a pregnancy study. The gene calls are TRBV7-2 and TRBJ2-4; the D is unclear. The sample consisted of peripheral blood, taken in the third trimester of pregnancy. The CDR3: CASRKDPGDIQYF. The DNA for the CDR3 is TGTGCCAGCCGAAAAGACCCAGGTGACATTCAGTACTTC.